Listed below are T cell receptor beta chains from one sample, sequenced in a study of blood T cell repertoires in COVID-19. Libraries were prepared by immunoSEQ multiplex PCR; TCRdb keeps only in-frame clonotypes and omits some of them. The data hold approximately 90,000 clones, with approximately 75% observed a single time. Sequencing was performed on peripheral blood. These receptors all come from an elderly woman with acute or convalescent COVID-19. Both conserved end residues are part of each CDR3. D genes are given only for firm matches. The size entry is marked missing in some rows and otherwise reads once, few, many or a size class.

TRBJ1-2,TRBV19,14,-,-,CASSLPGVDYGYTF,TGTGCCAGTAGTTTACCGGGGGTTGACTATGGCTACACCTTC
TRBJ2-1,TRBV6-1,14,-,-,CASSEAIGGDEQFF,TGTGCCAGCAGTGAAGCGATCGGCGGAGATGAGCAGTTCTTC
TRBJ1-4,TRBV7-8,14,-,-,CASSVGGGEEKLFF,TGTGCCAGCAGCGTGGGGGGGGGAGAGGAAAAACTGTTTTTT
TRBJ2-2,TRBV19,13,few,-,CASSHTGAGELFF,TGTGCCAGTAGTCATACGGGGGCCGGGGAGCTGTTTTTT
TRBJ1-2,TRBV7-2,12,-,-,CASNGGGIRYTF,TGTGCCAGTAACGGCGGGGGGATTCGCTACACCTTC
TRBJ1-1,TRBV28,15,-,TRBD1,CASPPRGQEDTEAFF,TGTGCCAGCCCCCCCAGGGGGCAGGAGGACACTGAAGCTTTCTTT
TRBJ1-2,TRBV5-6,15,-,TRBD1,CASSPGTGGVSGYTF,TGTGCCAGCAGCCCGGGGACAGGGGGCGTATCTGGCTACACCTTC
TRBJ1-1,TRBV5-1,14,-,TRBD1,CASSQGAQGTEAFF,TGCGCCAGCAGCCAGGGGGCACAGGGAACTGAAGCTTTCTTT
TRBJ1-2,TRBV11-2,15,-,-,CASSLDRGANYGYTF,TGTGCCAGCAGCTTAGATCGGGGGGCTAACTATGGCTACACCTTC
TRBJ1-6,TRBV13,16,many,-,CASSLLTGGANPPLHF,TGTGCCAGCAGCTTATTGACCGGTGGAGCGAATCCACCCCTCCACTTT
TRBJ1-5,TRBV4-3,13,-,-,CASSQGVSQPQHF,TGCGCCAGCAGCCAGGGCGTATCTCAGCCCCAGCATTTT
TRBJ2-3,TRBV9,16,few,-,CASSVVKGSRTDTQYF,TGTGCCAGCAGCGTAGTAAAGGGGTCCAGGACAGATACGCAGTATTTT
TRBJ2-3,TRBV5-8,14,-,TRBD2,CANGLAGGTDTQYF,TGTGCCAACGGACTAGCGGGAGGGACAGATACGCAGTATTTT
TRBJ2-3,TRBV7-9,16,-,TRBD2,CASSLVAGGVSDTQYF,TGTGCCAGCAGCTTAGTAGCGGGGGGCGTCTCAGATACGCAGTATTTT
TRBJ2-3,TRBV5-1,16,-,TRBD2,CASKSGTSGATDTQYF,TGCGCCAGCAAATCCGGGACTAGCGGGGCCACAGATACGCAGTATTTT
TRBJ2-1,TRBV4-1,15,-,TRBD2,CASSRTSGVGSGFFF,TGCGCCAGCAGTCGTACTAGCGGGGTTGGATCAGGGTTCTTCTTC
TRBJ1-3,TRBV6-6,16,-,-,CASSYRGGDLGNTIYF,TGTGCCAGCAGTTACCGAGGAGGGGACCTTGGAAACACCATATATTTT
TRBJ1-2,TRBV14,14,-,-,CASSQGAGAYGYTF,TGTGCCAGCAGCCAAGGTGCGGGCGCCTATGGCTACACCTTC
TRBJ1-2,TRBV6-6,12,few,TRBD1,CASTSGGRGYTF,TGTGCCAGCACTTCAGGGGGGAGAGGCTACACCTTC
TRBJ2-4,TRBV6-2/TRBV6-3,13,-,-,CASSLQQGNIQYF,TGTGCCAGCAGCCTCCAACAGGGAAACATTCAGTACTTC
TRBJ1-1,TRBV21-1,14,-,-,CASSKARGRTEAFF,TGTGCCAGCAGCAAAGCAAGGGGAAGGACTGAAGCTTTCTTT
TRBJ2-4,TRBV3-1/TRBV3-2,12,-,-,CASSPSGNIQYF,TGTGCCAGCAGCCCGTCGGGGAACATTCAGTACTTC
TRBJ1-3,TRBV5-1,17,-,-,CASSLEALPASGNTIYF,TGCGCCAGCAGCTTGGAAGCGTTACCGGCCTCTGGAAACACCATATATTTT
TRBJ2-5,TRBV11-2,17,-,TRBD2,CASSLGTSGGARETQYF,TGTGCCAGCAGCTTGGGGACTAGCGGGGGGGCTCGAGAGACCCAGTACTTC
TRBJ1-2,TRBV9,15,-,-,CASSAALPVSYGYTF,TGTGCCAGCAGCGCCGCCCTACCCGTTTCCTATGGCTACACCTTC
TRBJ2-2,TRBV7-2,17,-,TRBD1,CASSLGGTGANTGELFF,TGTGCCAGCAGCTTAGGCGGGACAGGGGCGAACACCGGGGAGCTGTTTTTT
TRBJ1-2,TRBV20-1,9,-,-,CSASLLYTF,TGCAGTGCTAGCCTCCTCTACACCTTC
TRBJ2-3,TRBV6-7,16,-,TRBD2,CASSYPPTSDADTQYF,TGTGCCAGCAGTTACCCCCCGACTAGCGACGCAGATACGCAGTATTTT
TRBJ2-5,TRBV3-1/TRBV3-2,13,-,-,CASSQGARETQYF,TGTGCCAGCAGCCAGGGGGCGCGAGAGACCCAGTACTTC
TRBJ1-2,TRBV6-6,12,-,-,CASSLRTDGYTF,TGTGCCAGCAGCCTACGGACAGATGGCTACACCTTC
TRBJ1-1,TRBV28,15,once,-,CASSLANSGGTEAFF,TGTGCCAGCAGTTTAGCGAATTCGGGGGGCACTGAAGCTTTCTTT
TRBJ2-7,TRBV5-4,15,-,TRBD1,CASSQTGTGDPEQYF,TGTGCCAGCAGCCAAACCGGGACAGGGGATCCCGAGCAGTACTTC
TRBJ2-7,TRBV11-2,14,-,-,CASSSPGRGYEQYF,TGTGCCAGCAGCTCCCCCGGCAGGGGTTACGAGCAGTACTTC
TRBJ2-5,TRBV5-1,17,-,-,CASSLSIQGSTSETQYF,TGCGCCAGCAGCTTGTCAATACAGGGCTCGACATCGGAGACCCAGTACTTC
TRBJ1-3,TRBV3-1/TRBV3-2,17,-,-,CASSQDWGGVPGNTIYF,TGTGCCAGCAGCCAAGATTGGGGGGGGGTACCTGGAAACACCATATATTTT